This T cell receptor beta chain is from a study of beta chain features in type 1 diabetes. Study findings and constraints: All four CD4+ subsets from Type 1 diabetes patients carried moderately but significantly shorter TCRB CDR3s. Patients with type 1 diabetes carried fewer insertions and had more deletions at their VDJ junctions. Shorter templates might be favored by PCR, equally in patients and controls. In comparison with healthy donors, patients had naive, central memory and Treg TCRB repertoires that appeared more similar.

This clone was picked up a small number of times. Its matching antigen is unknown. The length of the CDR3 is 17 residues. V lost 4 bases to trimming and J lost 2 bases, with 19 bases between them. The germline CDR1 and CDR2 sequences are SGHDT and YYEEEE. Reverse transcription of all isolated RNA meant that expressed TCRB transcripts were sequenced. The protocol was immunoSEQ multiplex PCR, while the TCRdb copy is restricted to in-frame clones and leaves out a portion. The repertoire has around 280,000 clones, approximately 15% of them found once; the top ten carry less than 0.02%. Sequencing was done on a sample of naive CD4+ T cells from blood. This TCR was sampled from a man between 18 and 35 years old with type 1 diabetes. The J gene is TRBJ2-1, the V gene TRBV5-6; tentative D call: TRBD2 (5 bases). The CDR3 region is CASSIWIRRGAYNEQFF. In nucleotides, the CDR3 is TGTGCCAGCAGCATTTGGATCCGACGGGGAGCCTACAATGAGCAGTTCTTC.